This T cell receptor (beta chain) was sequenced for a study of T cells in tumors after PD-1 blockade. Of note for this clone: Its antigen remains unknown.

Site-matched primary tumor biopsies were taken before and after PD-1 blockade. The CDR3 covers 15 residues. CDR1 is MNHNY, CDR2 SVGAGI, per germline (reference sequence). The V gene end was trimmed by 5 bases and the J gene end by 1 base; junction bases not matched to a gene: 6. General observations from the study: Two pre-treatment samples showed no clonal replacement between them.

Sequencing used immunoSEQ multiplex PCR; TCRdb keeps in-frame clones, though not all of them. The profile covers some 8,700 clones, with approximately 70% appearing a single time and approximately 4.5% taken by the ten largest. This sequence joins TRBV6-6 and TRBJ2-5; 8 bases are shared with TRBD1. Sequencing used tumor tissue, obtained after anti-PD-1 treatment. This receptor was taken from a human donor with basal cell carcinoma. CDR3 residues: CASSSPDRAQETQYF. CDR3 nucleotides: TGTGCCAGCAGTAGCCCGGACAGGGCCCAAGAGACCCAGTACTTC.